The 18 T cell receptor beta chains below all came from one sample that was sequenced in a study of cytomegalovirus exposure and HLA in healthy donors. Primers: 60 Vbeta forward and 13 Jbeta reverse. Repertoires were generated with immunoSEQ multiplex PCR, while TCRdb's copy carries only in-frame clones and drops some. The data show around 130,000 clones, roughly 82% seen once. Sequencing was carried out using PBMCs. The receptor set was obtained from a man in his late teens or twenties in good health and CMV-seropositive.

The rearrangement uses TRBV5-4 and TRBJ2-7; 7 nucleotides align to TRBD1. The ends lost 5 bases at V and 5 bases at J; junction bases unmatched: 4. The CDR3 spans 12 residues. In germline, CDR1 is SGHNT, CDR2 YYREEE (reference sequence). The CDR3 DNA is TGTGCCAGCAGGGGAGACAGGGACGAGCAGTACTTC. It yields the protein CASRGDRDEQYF.

This clone was counted a few times. The chain carries TRBV5-8 and TRBJ1-4, with 8 bases aligning to TRBD1. The V gene's germline CDR1 is SGHTS and CDR2 YDEGEE. Trimming at V came to 5 bases and at J to 0 bases, leaving 6 bases not matched to a gene. The CDR3 extends over 16 amino acids. In DNA, the CDR3 is TGTGCCAGCAGTCCGGGACAGGCGGCAACTAATGAAAAACTGTTTTTT. As protein: CASSPGQAATNEKLFF.

The rearrangement uses TRBV5-6 and TRBJ2-3, with D tentatively TRBD1 (6 bases). The ends were cut back, 2 bases at V and 3 bases at J, with 16 bases in the middle. This CDR3 spans 16 amino acids. Germline CDR1 reads SGHDT; CDR2 reads YYEEEE. The CDR3 DNA sequence: TGTGCCAGCAGCTTACAGGGATGGGGAATGACAGATACGCAGTATTTT. It encodes CASSLQGWGMTDTQYF.

The CDR3 protein is CASSYVGRHEQYF. In nucleotides, the CDR3 is TGTGCCAGCAGTTACGTGGGGCGGCACGAGCAGTACTTC. The chain employs TRBV6-6 and TRBJ2-7; weak D call: TRBD1 (5 bases). This CDR3 has 13 amino acids. V was cut by 2 bases and J by 5 bases, with 10 bases left in between. CDR1 and CDR2 (germline): MNHNY, SVGAGI (reference sequence).

The chain carries TRBV6-6 and TRBJ1-3; no firm D call. V gave up 8 bases and J gave up 0 bases, with 17 bases separating them. CDR3 length: 16 amino acids. The V gene's germline CDR1 is MNHNY and CDR2 SVGAGI (reference sequence). The CDR3 nucleotides are TGTGCCAGCCGTTCCCAGGTCCCAAACTCTGGAAACACCATATATTTT. This sequence encodes CASRSQVPNSGNTIYF.

As concerns this clone: At one end, the junction sequence differs from germline, possibly due to a read error. The J gene is TRBJ1-1, the V gene TRBV5-4; D not certain. Germline V gives CDR1 SGHNT, CDR2 YYREEE (reference sequence). This CDR3 spans 14 amino acids. The CDR3 here is CASSSRHLNTGAFF. The CDR3 coding sequence is TGTGCCAGCAGCTCCAGACACCTTAACACTGGAGCTTTCTTT. The full variable domain, in which reference TRBV5-4 and TRBJ1-1 provide the parts outside the CDR3, is ETGVTQSPTHLIKTRGQQVTLRCSSQSGHNTVSWYQQALGQGPQFIFQYYREEENGRGNFPPRFSGLQFPNYSSELNVNALELDDSALYLCASSSRHLNTGAFFGQGTRLTVV.

This clone was recorded only once. The V and J genes are TRBV6-6 and TRBJ2-7; weak D call: TRBD2 (5 bases). From germline, CDR1 is MNHNY and CDR2 SVGAGI (reference sequence). This CDR3 has 12 amino acids. V lost 5 bases and J 7 bases, leaving 12 bases between the germline ends. The CDR3 bases are TGTGCCAGCAGTGACGGCACGGGGGAGCAGTACTTC. It codes for CASSDGTGEQYF.

This chain joins TRBV18 and TRBJ1-5; 9 positions match TRBD1. CDR3 length: 16 amino acids. Losses at the gene ends were 3 bases for V and 6 bases for J; bases not matched to a gene: 9. Germline CDR1 and CDR2: KGHSH and LQKENI. CDR3 sequence reads: CASSPPGQGVGQPQHF. As DNA, the CDR3 is TGTGCCAGCTCACCTCCGGGACAGGGAGTGGGTCAGCCCCAGCATTTT. The complete variable domain, with remaining parts taken from reference TRBV18 and TRBJ1-5, reads NAGVMQNPRHLVRRRGQEARLRCSPMKGHSHVYWYRQLPEEGLKFMVYLQKENIIDESGMPKERFSAEFPKEGPSILRIQQVVRGDSAAYFCASSPPGQGVGQPQHFGDGTRLSIL.

This clone occurred once. J is TRBJ1-1 and V is TRBV27, with D maybe TRBD1 (5 bases). The V and J ends lost 5 bases and 3 bases respectively, with 13 bases between them. The V gene's germline CDR1 is MNHEY and CDR2 SMNVEV (reference sequence). This CDR3 region has 14 residues. CDR3 region: CASSLQVGYTEAFF. DNA of the CDR3: TGTGCCAGCAGTCTACAGGTCGGGTACACTGAAGCTTTCTTT.

The chain joins TRBV2 to TRBJ1-1, with 8 bases that match TRBD1. The CDR3 is 14 residues long. Looked up from germline, CDR1 is SNHLY and CDR2 is FYNNEI. Trimming removed 11 bases from V and 11 bases from J; junction bases left unmatched: 19. DNA of the CDR3: TGTGCCTGCACCGTAGGGCAGGGGGCCCTCGTGGCTTTCTTT. This encodes CACTVGQGALVAFF. Supplemented by reference TRBV2 and TRBJ1-1, the full variable domain reads EPEVTQTPSHQVTQMGQEVILRCVPISNHLYFYWYRQILGQKVEFLVSFYNNEISEKSEIFDDQFSVERPDGSNFTLKIRSTKLEDSAMYFCACTVGQGALVAFFGQGTRLTVV.

This clone was picked up a small number of times. V and J are TRBV29-1 and TRBJ1-2, with 7 nucleotides matching TRBD1. The V segment lost 6 bases and the J segment 8 bases; nucleotides outside the gene matches: 12. Germline V gene lookup returns CDR1 SQVTM and CDR2 ANQGSEA. The length of the CDR3 is 13 residues. The CDR3 spells CSVAIDRVGGYTF. CDR3 sequence (DNA): TGCAGCGTCGCCATAGACAGGGTCGGAGGCTACACCTTC.

V usage is TRBV10-3 and J usage is TRBJ1-1; no clear D gene. There are 16 residues in the CDR3. The germline V gene has CDR1 ENHRY and CDR2 SYGVKD. Trimming removed 1 base from V and 4 bases from J, with 16 bases in between. The CDR3 is CAISELKEARGTEAFF. As DNA, the CDR3 is TGTGCCATCAGTGAGTTAAAGGAGGCAAGAGGCACTGAAGCTTTCTTT.

The rearrangement links TRBV11-2 to TRBJ2-1; TRBD2 agrees at 14 bases. Germline loops: CDR1 SGHAT, CDR2 FQNNGV. V shed 1 base, J shed 9 bases, and the junction held 14 bases outside the gene matches. This CDR3 region has 19 residues. CDR3 nucleotide sequence: TGTGCCAGCAGCTTAGTCCCAGCTCCGGGACTAGCGGGAGAAATTGAGCAGTTCTTC. As protein: CASSLVPAPGLAGEIEQFF.

This chain uses TRBV6-5 with TRBJ2-1; the D gene is possibly TRBD2 (6 bases). Germline CDR1 MNHEY, CDR2 SVGAGI. The CDR3 is made up of 13 amino acids. V lost 5 bases to trimming and J lost 8 bases, with 13 bases between them. The CDR3 here is CASSPGGSDEQFF. The DNA of the CDR3 is TGTGCCAGCAGTCCCGGAGGGTCCGATGAGCAGTTCTTC.

This clone was detected only once. The rearrangement uses TRBV18 and TRBJ2-7; TRBD1 agrees at 10 bases. J lost 2 bases, V lost 2 bases, and 12 bases had no gene match. This CDR3 has 18 amino acids. In germline, CDR1 is KGHSH, CDR2 LQKENI. CDR3 amino acids: CASSPWRTGGDEAYEQYF. CDR3 in DNA: TGTGCCAGCTCACCATGGCGGACAGGGGGTGATGAGGCCTACGAGCAGTACTTC.

V and J are TRBV11-2 and TRBJ1-1; 9 nucleotides match TRBD1. CDR3 length: 16 amino acids. The V segment lost 5 bases and the J segment 5 bases; nucleotides outside the gene matches: 12. In germline, CDR1 is SGHAT, CDR2 FQNNGV. In DNA, the CDR3 is TGTGCCAGCAGCAGAGAAACAGGGGGCCTGGATACTGAAGCTTTCTTT. It encodes CASSRETGGLDTEAFF.

This chain joins TRBV5-8 and TRBJ2-3; 14 bases are a match to TRBD2. CDR1 is SGHTS, CDR2 YDEGEE, per germline. The CDR3 is made up of 15 amino acids. Trimming removed 4 bases from V and 5 bases from J; junction bases left unmatched: 3. CDR3 loop: CASSLGTSGRDTQYF. In nucleotides, the CDR3 is TGTGCCAGCAGCCTCGGGACTAGCGGGAGAGATACGCAGTATTTT.

The chain carries TRBV18 and TRBJ1-2; D is unresolved. Germline lookup yields CDR1 KGHSH and CDR2 LQKENI. This CDR3 comprises 16 residues. V gave up 1 base and J gave up 1 base, with 13 bases separating them. CDR3 protein: CASSPLEVGINYGYTF. CDR3 nucleotides: TGTGCCAGCTCACCACTGGAGGTCGGAATTAACTATGGCTACACCTTC.